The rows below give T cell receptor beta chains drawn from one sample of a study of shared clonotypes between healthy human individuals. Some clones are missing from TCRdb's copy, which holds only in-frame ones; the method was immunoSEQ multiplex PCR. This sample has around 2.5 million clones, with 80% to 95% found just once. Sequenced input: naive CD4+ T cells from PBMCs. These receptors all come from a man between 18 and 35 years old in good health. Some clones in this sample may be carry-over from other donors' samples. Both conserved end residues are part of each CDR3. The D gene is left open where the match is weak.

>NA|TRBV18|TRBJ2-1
CASSPLAGTSFF
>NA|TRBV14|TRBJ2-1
CASSQVRAFLNEQFF
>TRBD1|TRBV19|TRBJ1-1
CASSVTGGGTEAFF
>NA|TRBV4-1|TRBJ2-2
CASSPQGLNTGELFF
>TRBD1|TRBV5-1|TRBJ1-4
CASSLAGQLNDEKLFF
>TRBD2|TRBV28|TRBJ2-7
CASRWTSFSYEQYF
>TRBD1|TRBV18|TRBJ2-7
CASSPRGQGDEQYF
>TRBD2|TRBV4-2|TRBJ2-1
CASSQGRREVYNEQFF
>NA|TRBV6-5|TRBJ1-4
CASGGRATNEKLFF
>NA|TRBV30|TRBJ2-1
CAWSVHGNEQFF
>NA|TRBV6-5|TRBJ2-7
CASSNRGLSAWEQYF
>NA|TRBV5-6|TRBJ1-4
CASSLVGPRNEKLFF
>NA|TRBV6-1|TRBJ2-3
CASSEAYFPPDTQYF
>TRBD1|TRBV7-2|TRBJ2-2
CASRVQGETGELFF
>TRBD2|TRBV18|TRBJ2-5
CASSLRGRALETQYF
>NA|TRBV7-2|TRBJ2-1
CASSSVGQGGSGRWIEQFF
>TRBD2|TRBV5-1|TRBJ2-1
CASSLPTSGTPSSSYNEQFF
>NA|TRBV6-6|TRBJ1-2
CASTRGTNYGYTF
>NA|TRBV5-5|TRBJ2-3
CASSLGAGILTDTQYF
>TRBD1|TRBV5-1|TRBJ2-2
CASSGDRGHGELFF
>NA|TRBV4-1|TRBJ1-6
CASSQGDPGRRVSPLHF
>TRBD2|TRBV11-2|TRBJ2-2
CASSSYGTSLNTGELFF
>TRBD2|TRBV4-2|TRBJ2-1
CASSYRLAAGGEQFF
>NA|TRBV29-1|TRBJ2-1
CSFWASFYNEQFF
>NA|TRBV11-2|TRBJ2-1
CASSLELVSAEQFF
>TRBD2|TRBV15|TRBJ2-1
CATASGSRNEQFF
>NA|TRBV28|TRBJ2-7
CASRLTGHTPIYEQYF
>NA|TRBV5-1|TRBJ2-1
CASSFSFNEQFF
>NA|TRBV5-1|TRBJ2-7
CASSLANSNPEQYF
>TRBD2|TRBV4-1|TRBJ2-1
CASSQLAGGRVVVRYNEQFF
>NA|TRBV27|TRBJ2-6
CASRKSLRAGANVLTF
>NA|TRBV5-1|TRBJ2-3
CASSLLEVSDTQYF
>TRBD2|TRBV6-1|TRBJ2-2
CASSERISGRAWNTGELFF
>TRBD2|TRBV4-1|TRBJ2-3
CASSRALAGAPYTQYF
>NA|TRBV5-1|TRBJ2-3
CASSPQGSVASDTQYF
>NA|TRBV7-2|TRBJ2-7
CASSLETRDVQYF
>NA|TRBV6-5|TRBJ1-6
CASSWDLKSSPLHF
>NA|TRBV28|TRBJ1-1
CASSFPTGTEAFF
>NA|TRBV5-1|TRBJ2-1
CASSRSSENNEQFF
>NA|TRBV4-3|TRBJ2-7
CASSQEQGSYEQYF
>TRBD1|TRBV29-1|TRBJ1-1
CSARQGYSDTEAFF
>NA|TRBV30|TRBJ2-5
CAWSYWQEETQYF
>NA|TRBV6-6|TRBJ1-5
CASRLGNQPQHF
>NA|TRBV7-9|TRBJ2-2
CASLEAGSTGELFF
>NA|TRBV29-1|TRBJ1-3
CSVELQLSGNTIYF
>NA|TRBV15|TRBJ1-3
CATSRDPGSRNTIYF
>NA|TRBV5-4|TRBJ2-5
CASSLGAGAGETQYF
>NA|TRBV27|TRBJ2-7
CASRAATYEQYF
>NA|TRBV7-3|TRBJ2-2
CASSPGTSTGELFF
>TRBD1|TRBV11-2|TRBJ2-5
CASSLGQGMRETQYF
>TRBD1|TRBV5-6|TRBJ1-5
CASSARTGGNQPQHF
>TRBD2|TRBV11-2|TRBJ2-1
CASSFVLAGLNEQFF
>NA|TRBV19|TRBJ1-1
CASSPRTDEAFF
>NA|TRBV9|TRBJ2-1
CASSVLTNGPNEQFF
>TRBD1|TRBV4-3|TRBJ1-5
CASSARQGASQPQHF